The entry below gives a single T cell receptor (beta chain) sequence along with its context. This sample stems from a study of blood T cell repertoires in COVID-19. On the study more broadly: T cells, B-cell-depleted T cells, or PBMCs supplied cDNA or gDNA.

J lost 7 bases, V lost 5 bases, and 9 bases had no gene match. Per the germline V gene, CDR1 is MNHEY and CDR2 is SMNVEV (reference sequence). The CDR3 sequence is 16 residues long. Profiling relied on immunoSEQ multiplex PCR, and the TCRdb table lists in-frame clones only, not all of them. The sample lists 100,000 or so clones, about 90% occurring once. The TCR sequence derives from a woman younger than 45 with acute or convalescent COVID-19. Sequencing input: peripheral blood. The chain links TRBV27 to TRBJ2-7, with 15 nucleotides matching TRBD2. CDR3 sequence (DNA): TGTGCCAGCAGTGCCTGGACTAGCGGGGGGGCGGGGGAGCAGTACTTC. It encodes CASSAWTSGGAGEQYF.